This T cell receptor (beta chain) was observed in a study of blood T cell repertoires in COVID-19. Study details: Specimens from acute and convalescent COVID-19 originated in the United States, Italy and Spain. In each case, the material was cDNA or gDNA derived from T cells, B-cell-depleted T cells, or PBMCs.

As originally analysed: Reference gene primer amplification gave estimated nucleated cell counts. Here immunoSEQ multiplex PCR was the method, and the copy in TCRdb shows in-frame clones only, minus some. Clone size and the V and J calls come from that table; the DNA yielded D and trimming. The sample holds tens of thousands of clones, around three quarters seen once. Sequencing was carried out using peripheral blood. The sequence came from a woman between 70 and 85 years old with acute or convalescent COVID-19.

The CDR3 loop reads CASSQERLTGGANYGYTF. The CDR3 bases are TGTGCCAGCAGCCAAGAGAGGCTGACAGGGGGAGCTAACTATGGCTACACCTTC. V is TRBV3-1 (or the pseudogene TRBV3-2) and J is TRBJ1-2, with 9 nucleotides matching TRBD1. CDR1 and CDR2 (germline): LGHDT, YNNKEL (reference sequence). V shed 0 bases and J 0 bases; nucleotides not matched to a gene: 8. CDR3 length equals 18 residues.